This T cell receptor (beta chain) was recovered during a study of blood T cell repertoires in COVID-19. Background on the study: Sources were T cells, B-cell-depleted T cells, or PBMCs; the material itself was cDNA or gDNA.

Original processing methods: From reference gene primer amplification, estimates of nucleated cell counts were derived. Measured with immunoSEQ multiplex PCR; TCRdb has only the in-frame clones, and not every one. V and J calls plus clone size are reproduced from that table; the DNA served to infer D and trimming. Of 100,000 to 150,000 clones listed, about four fifths are singletons. Sequenced material: peripheral blood. The receptor was isolated from a human donor in a cohort sampled during active COVID-19.

CDR3 in DNA: TGTGCCAGCGCCCCAACAGGGGGCAATCAGCCCCAGCATTTT. Protein: CASAPTGGNQPQHF. V is TRBV6-6 and J is TRBJ1-5; 7 bases match TRBD1. CDR3 length: 14 amino acids. The junction had 6 bases not matched to a gene; V was cut back by 8 bases and J by 2 bases. Germline loops: CDR1 MNHNY, CDR2 SVGAGI (reference sequence).